This T cell receptor beta chain was obtained from a study of blood T cell repertoires in COVID-19. Study information: PBMCs, B-cell-depleted T cells, or T cells provided the cDNA or gDNA that made up the material.

In the authors' methods: Quantification of nucleated cells was approximated via reference gene primer amplification. Some clones are missing from TCRdb's copy, which holds only in-frame ones; the method was immunoSEQ multiplex PCR. V, J and clone size reflect that table, while D and trimming were determined from the DNA. The data hold around 250,000 clones, with 65% to 85% observed a single time. The V and J ends lost 9 bases and 5 bases respectively, with 16 bases between them. Germline V gene sequence: CDR1 SGHTA, CDR2 FQGNSA. CDR3 length: 13 residues. The sequenced sample was peripheral blood. This sequence joins TRBV7-2 and TRBJ1-1; D is possibly TRBD1 (5 bases). This TCR was sampled from a middle-aged woman who had recovered from COVID-19. CDR3 DNA: TGTGCCAGTACCAGGGTGGGGAAGACTGAAGCTTTCTTT. As protein: CASTRVGKTEAFF.